What follows is one T cell receptor beta chain and its context. The data are from a study of shared T cell receptors in the human thymus. Clones were sequenced by immunoSEQ multiplex PCR, and TCRdb holds only the in-frame ones, with some missing. The sample records approximately 760,000 clones, around 85% being singletons. Germline V gene sequence: CDR1 SGHRS, CDR2 YFSETQ. This CDR3 spans 13 amino acids. The V and J ends lost 1 base and 3 bases respectively, with 7 bases between them. This sample also belongs to another study, concerning human thymus T cells. That paper adds: Immunologically healthy infants in Finland undergoing congenital heart defect surgery were the donors. Resections from corrective heart surgery supplied the thymus tissue.

This TCR was recovered from a girl under three years old with a congenital heart defect. V and J are TRBV5-1 and TRBJ1-2; no clear D gene. What was sequenced was thymocytes. The CDR3 protein is CASSLTAYYGYTF. The CDR3, as DNA: TGCGCCAGCAGCTTGACAGCCTACTATGGCTACACCTTC.